This TCR beta chain comes out of a study of cytomegalovirus exposure and HLA in healthy donors. Study conclusions and caveats: It emerged from a later analysis that several of the most significant clusters appeared to be linked to common viral pathogens.

Details on this clone: What it binds is not known.

PCR amplification relied on 60 Vbeta primers (plus 13 Jbeta primers). Measured with immunoSEQ multiplex PCR; TCRdb has only the in-frame clones, and not every one. Of 170,000 or so clones in the sample, 79% were seen once. The CDR3 totals 16 residues. Germline V CDR1 and CDR2: LNHDA, SQIVND (reference sequence). J was trimmed by 6 bases and V by 5 bases; bases with no gene match: 11. The receptor's source is a woman aged 40 to 50 in good health and CMV-seronegative. J is TRBJ1-5 and V is TRBV19; 9 bases map to TRBD1. The specimen was PBMCs. The CDR3 sequence is CASSSGTGNSGQPQHF. The CDR3 DNA sequence: TGTGCCAGTAGTTCCGGGACAGGGAACTCGGGTCAGCCCCAGCATTTT.